The 19 T cell receptor beta chains given below trace back to one sample, sequenced in a study of cytomegalovirus exposure and HLA in healthy donors. Measured with immunoSEQ multiplex PCR; TCRdb has only the in-frame clones, and not every one. Here the sample spans roughly 190,000 clones, about 82% being singletons. Material: PBMCs. The source is a young woman in good health and CMV-seronegative.

The V call is TRBV10-3, the J call TRBJ2-7, with 13 bases identical to TRBD2. The germline gives CDR1 ENHRY, CDR2 SYGVKD. The CDR3 is made up of 14 amino acids. J was trimmed by 3 bases and V by 8 bases; bases with no gene match: 4. DNA for the CDR3: TGTGCCATCGGGAGGACTAGCGGGAGCTACGAGCAGTACTTC. Translation: CAIGRTSGSYEQYF.

V is TRBV7-6 and J is TRBJ2-3; 8 positions agree with TRBD1. Germline V lookup: CDR1 SGHVS, CDR2 FNYEAQ. This CDR3 has 15 amino acids. Trimming removed 4 bases from V and 2 bases from J; junction bases left unmatched: 5. The CDR3 DNA follows: TGTGCCAGCAGCTCCGGACAGGGTGACACAGATACGCAGTATTTT. This encodes CASSSGQGDTDTQYF.

The chain combines TRBV6-1 with TRBJ2-2; D is perhaps TRBD1 (6 bases). Trimming pared 5 bases from V and 7 bases from J, leaving 17 bases between. The CDR3 covers 15 residues. Germline CDR1 reads MNHNS; CDR2 reads SASEGT. The CDR3 DNA reads as TGTGCCAGCAGTACCCATGGGGGCGAGGGCGGGGAGCTGTTTTTT. The encoded protein is CASSTHGGEGGELFF.

Only one count was recorded for this clone. The rearrangement joins TRBV5-1 to TRBJ1-2; 7 positions match TRBD1. CDR1 and CDR2 from the germline V gene are SGHRS and YFSETQ. The CDR3 sequence is 16 residues long. V was pared by 2 bases and J by 3 bases, with 10 bases of the junction left unmatched. The CDR3 DNA reads TGCGCCAGCAGCTTAACGAGACAGGGAGAGGACTATGGCTACACCTTC. Translating it yields CASSLTRQGEDYGYTF.

J is TRBJ2-1 and V is TRBV5-4; no clear D. V dropped 4 bases and J dropped 0 bases, with 14 bases sitting between them. Germline V gene data show CDR1 as SGHNT and CDR2 as YYREEE (reference sequence). This CDR3 has 16 residues. The chain's CDR3 is CASSPGSPSSYNEQFF. The CDR3 coding sequence is TGTGCCAGCAGCCCCGGGTCACCTTCCTCCTACAATGAGCAGTTCTTC.

This sequence joins TRBV6-6 and TRBJ2-1; 7 positions agree with TRBD1. Germline CDR1 MNHNY, CDR2 SVGAGI (reference sequence). Germline trimming cut 2 bases from V and 2 bases from J; bases unmatched to any gene: 6. This CDR3 contains 16 residues. In DNA form, the CDR3 reads TGTGCCAGCAGTTACGAGGGCCAGGGGGCCTACAATGAGCAGTTCTTC. It encodes CASSYEGQGAYNEQFF.

This rearrangement joins TRBV12-5 to TRBJ2-3, with TRBD2 matching 11 bases. V gave up 7 bases and J gave up 3 bases; unmatched junction bases: 6. The length of the CDR3 is 15 residues. Germline CDR1 reads LGHNT; CDR2 reads FRNRAP. DNA of the CDR3: TGTGCTAGTGCCCCGACTAGCGGGGATACAGATACGCAGTATTTT. It translates to CASAPTSGDTDTQYF.

This chain uses TRBV7-6 with TRBJ2-7; 9 bases map to TRBD1. Trimming cost V 5 bases and J 5 bases; bases outside gene matches: 13. CDR1 and CDR2 from the germline V gene are SGHVS and FNYEAQ. The CDR3 has 16 amino acids. The CDR3 region has the DNA TGTGCCAGCAGCCTGGTTTACAGGGGGCCGGGGAACGAGCAGTACTTC. It encodes CASSLVYRGPGNEQYF.

The V call is TRBV28, the J call TRBJ1-1; 9 bases agree with TRBD1. The V and J ends lost 4 bases and 10 bases, in that order; junction bases with no gene match: 13. Looked up from germline, CDR1 is MDHEN and CDR2 is SYDVKM. The CDR3 has 15 residues. The CDR3 DNA reads as TGTGCCAGCAGTTCCCCTGCCGGGACAGGGAGTACAGCTTTCTTT. Encoded protein: CASSSPAGTGSTAFF.

This clone was seen more than once but under ten times. The CDR3 nucleotides are TGTGCCAGCAGTTTCAGGGAGAACACTGAAGCTTTCTTT. Residues: CASSFRENTEAFF. This rearrangement joins TRBV6-1 to TRBJ1-1, with D perhaps matching TRBD1 (5 bases). This CDR3 is built from 13 residues. V lost 5 bases to trimming and J lost 1 base, with 8 bases between them. Germline V gene sequence: CDR1 MNHNS, CDR2 SASEGT.

CDR3 amino acids: CSAIRGGEAFF. CDR3 nucleotide sequence: TGCAGTGCTATAAGAGGCGGTGAAGCTTTCTTT. The chain has TRBV20-1 and TRBJ1-1; no firm D call. The CDR3 runs to 11 residues. The V end lost 4 bases, the J end lost 7 bases, and 10 bases lay between the germline ends. Germline V gene lookup returns CDR1 DFQATT and CDR2 SNEGSKA (reference sequence).

The V call is TRBV6-6, the J call TRBJ1-2; weak D call: TRBD1 (6 bases). The germline V gene encodes CDR1 MNHNY and CDR2 SVGAGI (reference sequence). The CDR3 extends over 16 amino acids. The V and J ends lost 8 bases and 2 bases respectively, with 21 bases between them. The CDR3 here is CASSRRWTDLNYGYTF. CDR3 bases: TGTGCCAGCTCACGGCGATGGACAGATCTAAACTATGGCTACACCTTC.

The rearrangement joins TRBV6-5 to TRBJ1-4; tentative D call: TRBD1 (6 bases). V was pared by 5 bases and J by 4 bases, with 11 bases between. The V gene's germline CDR1 is MNHEY and CDR2 SVGAGI. The CDR3 is 14 amino acids. CDR3 DNA sequence: TGTGCCAGCAGTAAACAGGGCTATAATGAAAAACTGTTTTTT. As protein: CASSKQGYNEKLFF.

This clone was counted once. The J gene is TRBJ1-1, the V gene TRBV19, with D uncertain. In germline, CDR1 is LNHDA, CDR2 SQIVND (reference sequence). V dropped 8 bases and J dropped 8 bases, with 9 bases sitting between them. CDR3 size: 10 residues. This CDR3 is CASGRREAFF. The CDR3 DNA follows: TGTGCCAGTGGCCGCAGGGAAGCTTTCTTT.

The chain has TRBV9 and TRBJ2-1; D ambiguous. Trimming left V 3 bases short and J 5 bases short, with 15 bases between. CDR3 length equals 15 residues. Germline V lookup: CDR1 SGDLS, CDR2 YYNGEE. The CDR3 bases are TGTGCCAGCAGCGCGGTAAGTCGGGTCGACAATGAGCAGTTCTTC. This sequence encodes CASSAVSRVDNEQFF. The full variable domain, in which reference TRBV9 and TRBJ2-1 provide the parts outside the CDR3, is DSGVTQTPKHLITATGQRVTLRCSPRSGDLSVYWYQQSLDQGLQFLIQYYNGEERAKGNILERFSAQQFPDLHSELNLSSLELGDSALYFCASSAVSRVDNEQFFGPGTRLTVL.

The chain recombines TRBV19 with TRBJ1-2; TRBD1 matches 7 bases. Germline CDR1 reads LNHDA; CDR2 reads SQIVND (reference sequence). The CDR3 totals 15 residues. V lost 8 bases to trimming and J lost 4 bases; unmatched junction nucleotides: 13. CDR3 in amino acids: CASYSRDRALYGYTF. CDR3 DNA sequence: TGTGCCAGTTATTCTCGAGACAGGGCTCTCTATGGCTACACCTTC.

This clone was detected a few times. The V and J genes are TRBV27 and TRBJ1-5; D is perhaps TRBD1 (5 bases). Trimming shortened V by 5 bases and J by 4 bases, and 18 bases separated the two germline ends. Germline CDR1 reads MNHEY; CDR2 reads SMNVEV (reference sequence). The CDR3 is 16 amino acids. The CDR3 region is CASSPGWAHENQPQHF. The CDR3 nucleotides read TGTGCCAGCAGTCCAGGGTGGGCACACGAAAATCAGCCCCAGCATTTT.

The CDR3 is CASSPRLADGSQYF. The CDR3 DNA reads as TGTGCCAGCAGCCCGCGACTAGCGGACGGGTCCCAGTACTTC. The V call is TRBV4-2, the J call TRBJ2-5, with TRBD2 matching over 9 bases. The ends lost 4 bases at V and 9 bases at J; junction bases unmatched: 9. CDR1 and CDR2 from the germline V gene are LGHNA and YNFKEQ. CDR3 length: 14 amino acids.

This clone has a single count. This chain links TRBV9 with TRBJ1-1; the D is unclear. The CDR3 extends over 17 amino acids. The germline gives CDR1 SGDLS, CDR2 YYNGEE. The germline V and J ends were trimmed by 0 bases and 0 bases, with 15 bases remaining between them. CDR3: CASSVDGPGGMNTEAFF. The CDR3 DNA reads TGTGCCAGCAGCGTAGACGGCCCCGGCGGGATGAACACTGAAGCTTTCTTT.